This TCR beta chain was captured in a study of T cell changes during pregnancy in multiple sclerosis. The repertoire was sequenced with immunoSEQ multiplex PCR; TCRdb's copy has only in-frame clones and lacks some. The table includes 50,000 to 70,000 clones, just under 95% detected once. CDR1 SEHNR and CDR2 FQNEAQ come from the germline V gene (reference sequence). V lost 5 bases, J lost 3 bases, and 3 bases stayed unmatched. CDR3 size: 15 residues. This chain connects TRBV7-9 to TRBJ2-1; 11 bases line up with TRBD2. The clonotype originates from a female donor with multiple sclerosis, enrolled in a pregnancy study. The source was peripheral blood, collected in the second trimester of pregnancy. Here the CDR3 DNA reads TGTGCCAGCAGCACTCTAGCGGGAGGCTACAATGAGCAGTTCTTC. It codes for CASSTLAGGYNEQFF.